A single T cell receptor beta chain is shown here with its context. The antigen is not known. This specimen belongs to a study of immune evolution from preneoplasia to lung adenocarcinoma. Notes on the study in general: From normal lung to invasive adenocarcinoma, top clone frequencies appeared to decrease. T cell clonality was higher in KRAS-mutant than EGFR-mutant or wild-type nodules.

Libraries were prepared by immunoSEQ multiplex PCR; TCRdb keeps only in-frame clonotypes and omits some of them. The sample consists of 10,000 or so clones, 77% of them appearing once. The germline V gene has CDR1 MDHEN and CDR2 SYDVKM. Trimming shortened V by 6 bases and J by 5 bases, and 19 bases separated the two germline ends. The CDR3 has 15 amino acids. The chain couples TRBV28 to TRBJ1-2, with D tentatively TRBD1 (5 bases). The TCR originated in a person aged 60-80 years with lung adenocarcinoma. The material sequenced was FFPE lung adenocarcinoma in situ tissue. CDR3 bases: TGTGCCAGCAGCCCGTCCTCTTGGGGGACGTATGGCTACACCTTC. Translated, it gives CASSPSSWGTYGYTF.